This TCR beta chain was recorded in a study of neurological immune-mediated disorders. Source material was 2 million unsorted PBMCs, stored at -80 °C in RNAlater. Germline V gene data show CDR1 as ENHRY and CDR2 as SYGVKD. The V end was cut by 3 bases, the J end by 10 bases, with 10 bases between. This CDR3 is 11 amino acids long. This clonotype was counted ten times or more. TCRdb reprocessed the 5' RACE reads via MiXCR and lists one record per CDR3 protein. Altogether over 65,000 distinct CDR3 sequences are present, 2.6% being singletons, with the ten largest covering around 1.1%. The chain combines TRBV10-3 with TRBJ2-7; D gene uncertain. The clonotype was recovered from a woman in her twenties or thirties with multiple sclerosis. Sequencing was carried out using PBMCs. The CDR3 region has the DNA TGTGCCATCAGTGATATGACTTATCAGTACTTC. Its protein is CAISDMTYQYF.